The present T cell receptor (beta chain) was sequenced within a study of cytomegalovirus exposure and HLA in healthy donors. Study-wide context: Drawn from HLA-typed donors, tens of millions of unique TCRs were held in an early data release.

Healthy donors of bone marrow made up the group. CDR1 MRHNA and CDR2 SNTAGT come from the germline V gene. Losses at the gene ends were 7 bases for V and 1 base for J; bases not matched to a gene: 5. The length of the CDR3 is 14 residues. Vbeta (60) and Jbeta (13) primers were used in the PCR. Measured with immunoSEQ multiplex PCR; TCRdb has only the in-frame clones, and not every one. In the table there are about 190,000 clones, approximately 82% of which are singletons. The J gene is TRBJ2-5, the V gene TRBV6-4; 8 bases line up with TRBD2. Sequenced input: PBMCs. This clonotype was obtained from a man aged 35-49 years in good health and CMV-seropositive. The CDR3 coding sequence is TGTGCCAGCACCCGGGGACTAGGCCAAGAGACCCAGTACTTC. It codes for CASTRGLGQETQYF.